The 20 T cell receptor beta chains in this list originate from one sample, sequenced in a study of brain T cells in children with intractable seizures. Generated by immunoSEQ multiplex PCR, the TCRdb table keeps only in-frame clones and is missing some. There are around 100,000 clones in the sample; 94% occur only once, and under 4.5% lies in the top ten. The sample here was peripheral blood, taken at surgery. The receptors here all came from a boy younger than two with hemimegalencephaly and intractable seizures.

DNA of the CDR3: TGTGCCAGTGAACGAAGAGCAGGGGCTCCGGGTTCCTATGGCTACACCTTC. It translates to CASERRAGAPGSYGYTF. The J gene is TRBJ1-2, the V gene TRBV7-2, with TRBD1 as a possible D gene (6 bases). The CDR3 runs to 17 residues. Per the germline V gene, CDR1 is SGHTA and CDR2 is FQGNSA. Trimming pared 9 bases from V and 4 bases from J, leaving 27 bases between.

This clone was counted once. The chain employs TRBV28 and TRBJ1-5, with 12 bases fitting TRBD1. The CDR3 has 17 residues. Germline values: CDR1 MDHEN, CDR2 SYDVKM. V gave up 4 bases and J gave up 4 bases; unmatched junction bases: 8. The CDR3 sequence is CASSSGTGGFVNQPQHF. The CDR3 DNA reads TGTGCCAGCAGTTCCGGGACAGGGGGCTTTGTGAATCAGCCCCAGCATTTT.

The chain is built from TRBV7-2 and TRBJ2-7; 8 bases fit TRBD2. CDR3 length: 15 amino acids. CDR1 SGHTA and CDR2 FQGNSA come from the germline V gene. J lost 0 bases, V lost 5 bases, and 6 bases had no gene match. The CDR3 loop is CASSKISGSSYEQYF. CDR3 sequence (DNA): TGTGCCAGCAGCAAGATAAGCGGGAGCTCCTACGAGCAGTACTTC.

The rearrangement links TRBV2 to TRBJ1-5; D possibly corresponds to TRBD1 (6 bases). The CDR3 extends over 13 amino acids. The V end lost 5 bases, the J end lost 10 bases, and 15 bases lay between the germline ends. Per germline, CDR1 SNHLY and CDR2 FYNNEI. CDR3 sequence reads: CASSSGTPSPQHF. In nucleotides, the CDR3 is TGTGCCAGCAGTTCCGGGACACCCTCCCCCCAGCATTTT.

The V gene is TRBV6-6, the J gene TRBJ2-3, with TRBD2 as a possible D gene (7 bases). The CDR3 is 16 residues long. Trimming took 2 bases from V and 0 from J, leaving 12 bases between them. Germline assignment: CDR1 MNHNY and CDR2 SVGAGI (reference sequence). This CDR3 reads CASSYGGGDSTDTQYF. Written as DNA, the CDR3 is TGTGCCAGCAGTTACGGAGGGGGGGATAGCACAGATACGCAGTATTTT.

This clone was seen once. The chain has TRBV5-5 and TRBJ1-1; 7 bases fit TRBD1. Germline CDR1 SGHKS, CDR2 YYEKEE (reference sequence). The CDR3 runs to 13 residues. The J segment lost 5 bases and the V segment lost 4 bases, leaving 5 bases of the junction unmatched. This chain's CDR3 is CASSRGGWTEAFF. The CDR3 nucleotides read TGTGCCAGCAGCCGAGGGGGCTGGACTGAAGCTTTCTTT.

The chain carries TRBV23-1 and TRBJ1-5, with D possibly matching TRBD1 (5 bases). TRBV23-1 qualifies as an ORF whose function is uncertain. There are 16 residues in the CDR3. V was clipped by 6 bases and J by 0 bases, with 15 bases between them. The CDR3 DNA reads as TGCGCCAGCAGGGGACGGAGGTCGTTTAGCAATCAGCCCCAGCATTTT. It encodes CASRGRRSFSNQPQHF.

This chain uses TRBV25-1 with TRBJ2-7; 9 bases map to TRBD1. CDR3 size: 15 residues. CDR1 and CDR2 (germline): MGHDK, SYGVNS. V lost 6 bases and J lost 3; bases outside the gene matches: 9. This CDR3 is CASRAPGQGGYEQYF. CDR3 coding DNA: TGTGCCAGCAGGGCTCCGGGACAGGGAGGCTACGAGCAGTACTTC.

The V and J genes are TRBV2 and TRBJ1-5; D is undetermined. Germline CDR1 SNHLY, CDR2 FYNNEI. Deletions cut 5 bases from V and 2 bases from J, with 10 bases between. The CDR3 loop spans 14 amino acids. CDR3 sequence: CASSPDGGNQPQHF. CDR3 DNA sequence: TGTGCCAGCAGTCCGGACGGGGGCAATCAGCCCCAGCATTTT. Supplemented by reference TRBV2 and TRBJ1-5, the full variable domain reads EPEVTQTPSHQVTQMGQEVILRCVPISNHLYFYWYRQILGQKVEFLVSFYNNEISEKSEIFDDQFSVERPDGSNFTLKIRSTKLEDSAMYFCASSPDGGNQPQHFGDGTRLSIL.

The chain is built from TRBV27 and TRBJ2-1, with D possibly matching TRBD2 (6 bases). The CDR3 has 15 residues. Germline lookup yields CDR1 MNHEY and CDR2 SMNVEV (reference sequence). Trimming removed 5 bases at V and 2 bases at J, with 13 bases between. CDR3 protein: CASSVGLGTYNEQFF. The CDR3 nucleotides are TGTGCCAGCAGTGTGGGACTGGGCACCTACAATGAGCAGTTCTTC.

This chain uses TRBV3-1 (or the pseudogene TRBV3-2) with TRBJ2-3; 13 bases align to TRBD2. Germline CDR1 LGHDT, CDR2 YNNKEL (reference sequence). The CDR3 sequence is 14 residues long. V dropped 6 bases and J dropped 4; count of bases not matched to a gene: 1. CDR3 loop: CASRLAGGPDTQYF. CDR3 sequence (DNA): TGTGCCAGCAGACTAGCGGGAGGGCCAGATACGCAGTATTTT.

Points on this clone: The junction does not match germline at one end; this may be a read error. Written as DNA, the CDR3 is TGTGCCAGCAGCTTAGGCCCTAGCGGGAGGGCAGAAGAGATCCAGTACTTC. Its protein product is CASSLGPSGRAEEIQYF. The genes are TRBV7-2 and TRBJ2-5, with 12 nucleotides matching TRBD2. The CDR3 is 17 residues long. From germline, CDR1 is SGHTA and CDR2 FQGNSA. Full variable domain (remainder filled in from reference TRBV7-2 and TRBJ2-5): GAGVSQSPSNKVTEKGKDVELRCDPISGHTALYWYRQSLGQGLEFLIYFQGNSAPDKSGLPSDRFSAERTGGSVSTLTIQRTQQEDSAVYLCASSLGPSGRAEEIQYFGPGTRLLVL.

The chain employs TRBV28 and TRBJ2-7; D not resolved. V lost 2 bases, J lost 0 bases, and 11 bases lay in between. The CDR3 consists of 15 residues. Germline assignment: CDR1 MDHEN and CDR2 SYDVKM. The CDR3 coding sequence is TGTGCCAGCAGTTTAAAGGTGGGGAACTCCTACGAGCAGTACTTC. Encoded protein: CASSLKVGNSYEQYF.

The rearrangement uses TRBV14 and TRBJ2-2, with 7 bases identical to TRBD1. The CDR3 totals 18 residues. Germline V gives CDR1 SGHDN, CDR2 FVKESK. V lost 0 bases to trimming and J lost 5 bases; unmatched junction nucleotides: 12. Here the CDR3 DNA reads TGTGCCAGCAGCCAAGAAAGTTTCCCAGGGGGTCCTACCGGGGAGCTGTTTTTT. This translates into CASSQESFPGGPTGELFF.

The chain combines TRBV15 with TRBJ2-1; 8 nucleotides agree with TRBD2. Germline trimming cut 0 bases from V and 7 bases from J; bases unmatched to any gene: 11. This CDR3 is 17 amino acids long. CDR1 and CDR2 (germline): LNHNV, YYDKDF (reference sequence). The CDR3 loop reads CATSRDLGLGLGNEQFF. CDR3 nucleotides: TGTGCCACCAGCAGAGATCTGGGACTAGGATTGGGGAATGAGCAGTTCTTC.

The rearrangement joins TRBV6-5 to TRBJ2-1; 11 nucleotides align to TRBD2. J lost 6 bases, V lost 8 bases, and 3 bases had no gene match. This CDR3 has 13 amino acids. Per the germline V gene, CDR1 is MNHEY and CDR2 is SVGAGI. The CDR3 DNA sequence: TGTGCCAGCGGGCTAGCGGGAGGCAATGAGCAGTTCTTC. Amino acid sequence: CASGLAGGNEQFF.

The rearrangement joins TRBV11-3 to TRBJ1-3; D remains unclear. Germline CDR1 SGHNT, CDR2 YENEEA. The CDR3 runs 11 residues. Trimming took 3 bases from V and 5 from J, leaving 2 bases between them. The DNA for the CDR3 is TGTGCCAGCAGCTTTAGAAACACCATATATTTT. Translation gives CASSFRNTIYF.

The V gene is TRBV9, the J gene TRBJ1-1; D unclear. This CDR3 contains 16 residues. Germline V gene data show CDR1 as SGDLS and CDR2 as YYNGEE. The V and J ends lost 0 bases and 2 bases respectively, with 14 bases between them. CDR3 nucleotides: TGTGCCAGCAGCGTAGATCCTGGACGGGGTAACACTGAAGCTTTCTTT. Amino acids: CASSVDPGRGNTEAFF.

J is TRBJ2-1 and V is TRBV15; D is perhaps TRBD1 (6 bases). V lost 3 bases and J lost 2, with 11 bases in between. The V gene's germline CDR1 is LNHNV and CDR2 YYDKDF (reference sequence). There are 15 residues in the CDR3. The CDR3 DNA sequence: TGTGCCACCAGCAGCGGTTCAGGGGCCTACAATGAGCAGTTCTTC. It encodes CATSSGSGAYNEQFF.

V usage is TRBV28 and J usage is TRBJ2-2, with D perhaps TRBD2 (6 bases). The CDR3 is made up of 15 amino acids. V was trimmed by 3 bases and J by 0 bases, leaving 8 bases between them. Per the germline V gene, CDR1 is MDHEN and CDR2 is SYDVKM. CDR3 residues: CASSFWEANTGELFF. The CDR3 bases are TGTGCCAGCAGTTTTTGGGAGGCGAACACCGGGGAGCTGTTTTTT.